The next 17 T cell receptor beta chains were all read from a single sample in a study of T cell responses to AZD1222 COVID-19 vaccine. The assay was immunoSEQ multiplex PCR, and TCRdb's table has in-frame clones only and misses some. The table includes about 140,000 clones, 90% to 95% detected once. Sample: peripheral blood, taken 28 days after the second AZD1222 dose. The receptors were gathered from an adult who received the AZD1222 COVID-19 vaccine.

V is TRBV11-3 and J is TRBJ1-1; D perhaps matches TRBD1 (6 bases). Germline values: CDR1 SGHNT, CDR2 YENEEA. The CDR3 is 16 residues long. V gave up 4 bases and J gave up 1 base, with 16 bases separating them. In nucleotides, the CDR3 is TGTGCCAGCAGCTCAGCAGCCAGGGGCCCGAACACTGAAGCTTTCTTT. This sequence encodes CASSSAARGPNTEAFF.

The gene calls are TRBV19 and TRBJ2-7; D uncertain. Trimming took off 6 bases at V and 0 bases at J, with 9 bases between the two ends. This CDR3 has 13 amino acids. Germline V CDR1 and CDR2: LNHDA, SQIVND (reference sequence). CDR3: CASREVSSYEQYF. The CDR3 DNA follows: TGTGCCAGTAGAGAAGTCAGCTCCTACGAGCAGTACTTC.

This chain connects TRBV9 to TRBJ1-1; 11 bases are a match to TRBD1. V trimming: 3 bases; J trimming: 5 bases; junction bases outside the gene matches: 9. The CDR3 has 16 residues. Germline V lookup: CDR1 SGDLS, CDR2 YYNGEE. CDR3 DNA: TGTGCCAGCAGCGACGGACAGGGGGCGCCGGGTACTGAAGCTTTCTTT. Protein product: CASSDGQGAPGTEAFF.

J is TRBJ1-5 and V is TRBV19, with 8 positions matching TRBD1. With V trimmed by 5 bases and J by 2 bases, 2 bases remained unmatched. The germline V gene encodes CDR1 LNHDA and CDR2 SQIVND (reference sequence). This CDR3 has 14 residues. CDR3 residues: CASSLTGGNQPQHF. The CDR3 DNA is TGTGCCAGTAGTTTGACAGGGGGCAATCAGCCCCAGCATTTT. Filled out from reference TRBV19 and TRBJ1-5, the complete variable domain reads DGGITQSPKYLFRKEGQNVTLSCEQNLNHDAMYWYRQDPGQGLRLIYYSQIVNDFQKGDIAEGYSVSREKKESFPLTVTSAQKNPTAFYLCASSLTGGNQPQHFGDGTRLSIL.

CDR3 DNA sequence: TGTGCCAGCAGTTTATTGATTCAACCGAGCCAACCTCACCGGGCCCTCTACGAGCAGTACTTC. It yields the protein CASSLLIQPSQPHRALYEQYF. V usage is TRBV27 and J usage is TRBJ2-7, with D unclear. CDR1 and CDR2 (germline): MNHEY, SMNVEV (reference sequence). The CDR3 runs 21 residues. Trimming took 1 base from V and 3 from J, leaving 31 bases between them.

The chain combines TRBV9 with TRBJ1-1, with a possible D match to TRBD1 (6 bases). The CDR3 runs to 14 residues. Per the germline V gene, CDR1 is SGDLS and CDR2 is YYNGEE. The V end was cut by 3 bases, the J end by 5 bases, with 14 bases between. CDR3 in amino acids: CASSGQRRGTEAFF. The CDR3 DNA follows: TGTGCCAGCAGCGGGCAAAGGAGGGGGACTGAAGCTTTCTTT.

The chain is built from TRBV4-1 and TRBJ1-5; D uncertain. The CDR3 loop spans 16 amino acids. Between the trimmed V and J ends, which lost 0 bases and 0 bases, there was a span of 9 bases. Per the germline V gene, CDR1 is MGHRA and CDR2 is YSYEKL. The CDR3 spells CASSQEGPDSNQPQHF. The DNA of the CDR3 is TGCGCCAGCAGCCAAGAGGGTCCGGATAGCAATCAGCCCCAGCATTTT.

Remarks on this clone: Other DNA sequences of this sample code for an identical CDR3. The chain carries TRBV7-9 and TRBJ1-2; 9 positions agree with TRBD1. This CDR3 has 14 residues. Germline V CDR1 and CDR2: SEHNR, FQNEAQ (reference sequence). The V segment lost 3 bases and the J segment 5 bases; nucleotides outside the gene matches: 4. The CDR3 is CASSLGQGLYGYTF. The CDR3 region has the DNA TGTGCCAGCAGCTTGGGACAGGGTTTATATGGCTACACCTTC.

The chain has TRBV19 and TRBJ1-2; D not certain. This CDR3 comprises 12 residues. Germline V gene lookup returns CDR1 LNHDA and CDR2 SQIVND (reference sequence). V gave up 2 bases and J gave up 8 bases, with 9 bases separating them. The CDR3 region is CASSISPGGYTF. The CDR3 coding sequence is TGTGCCAGTAGTATATCCCCTGGAGGCTACACCTTC.

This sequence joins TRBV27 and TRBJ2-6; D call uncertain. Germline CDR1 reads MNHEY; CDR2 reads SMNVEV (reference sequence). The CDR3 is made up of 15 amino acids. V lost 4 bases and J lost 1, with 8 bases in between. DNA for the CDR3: TGTGCCAGCAGTTCCGACGGATCTGGGGCCAACGTCCTGACTTTC. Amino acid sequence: CASSSDGSGANVLTF. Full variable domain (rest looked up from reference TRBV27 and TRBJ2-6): EAQVTQNPRYLITVTGKKLTVTCSQNMNHEYMSWYRQDPGLGLRQIYYSMNVEVTDKGDVPEGYKVSRKEKRNFPLILESPSPNQTSLYFCASSSDGSGANVLTFGAGSRLTVL.

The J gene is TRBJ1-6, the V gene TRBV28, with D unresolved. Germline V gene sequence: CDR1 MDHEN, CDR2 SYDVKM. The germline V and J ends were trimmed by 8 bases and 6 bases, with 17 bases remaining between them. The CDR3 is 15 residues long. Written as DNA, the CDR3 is TGTGCCAGCGCTACTAGGACGCCTCGTAATTCACCCCTCCACTTT. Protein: CASATRTPRNSPLHF.

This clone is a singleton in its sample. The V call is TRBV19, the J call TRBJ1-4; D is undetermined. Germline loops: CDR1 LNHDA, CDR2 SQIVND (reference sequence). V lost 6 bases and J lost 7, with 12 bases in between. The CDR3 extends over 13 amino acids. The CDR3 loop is CASRGRIGEKLFF. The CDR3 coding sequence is TGTGCCAGTAGGGGGAGAATTGGTGAAAAACTGTTTTTT.

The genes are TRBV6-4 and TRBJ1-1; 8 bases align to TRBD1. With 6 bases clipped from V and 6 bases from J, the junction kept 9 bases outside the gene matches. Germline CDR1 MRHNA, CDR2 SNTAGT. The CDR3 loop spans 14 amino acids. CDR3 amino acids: CASSTDRGSAEAFF. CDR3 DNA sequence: TGTGCCAGCAGCACCGACAGGGGAAGCGCTGAAGCTTTCTTT.

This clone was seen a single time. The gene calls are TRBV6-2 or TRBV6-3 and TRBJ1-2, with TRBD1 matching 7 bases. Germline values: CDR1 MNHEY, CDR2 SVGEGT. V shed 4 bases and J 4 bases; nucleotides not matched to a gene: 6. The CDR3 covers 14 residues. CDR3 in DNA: TGTGCCAGCAGTTCGACAGGGATTATCTATGGCTACACCTTC. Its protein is CASSSTGIIYGYTF.

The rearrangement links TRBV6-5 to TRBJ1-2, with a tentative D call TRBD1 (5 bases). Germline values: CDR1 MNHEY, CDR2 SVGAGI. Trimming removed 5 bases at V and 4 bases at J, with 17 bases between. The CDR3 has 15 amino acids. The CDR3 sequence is CASSTSVLRGYGYTF. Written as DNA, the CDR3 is TGTGCCAGCAGTACCTCAGTACTGAGGGGCTATGGCTACACCTTC.

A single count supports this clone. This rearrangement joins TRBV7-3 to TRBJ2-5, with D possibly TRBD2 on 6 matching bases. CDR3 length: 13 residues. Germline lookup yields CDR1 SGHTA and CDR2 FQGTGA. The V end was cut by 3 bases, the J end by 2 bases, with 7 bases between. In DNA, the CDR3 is TGTGCCAGCAGCTTCGGGAGTCAAGAGACCCAGTACTTC. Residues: CASSFGSQETQYF. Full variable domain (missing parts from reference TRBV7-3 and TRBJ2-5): GAGVSQTPSNKVTEKGKYVELRCDPISGHTALYWYRQSLGQGPEFLIYFQGTGAADDSGLPNDRFFAVRPEGSVSTLKIQRTERGDSAVYLCASSFGSQETQYFGPGTRLLVL.

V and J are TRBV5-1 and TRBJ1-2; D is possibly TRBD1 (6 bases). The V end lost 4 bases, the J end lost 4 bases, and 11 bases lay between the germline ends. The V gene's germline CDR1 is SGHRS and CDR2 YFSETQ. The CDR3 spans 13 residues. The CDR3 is CASSQQGSYGYTF. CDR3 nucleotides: TGCGCCAGCAGCCAACAGGGTAGCTATGGCTACACCTTC.